These 18 T cell receptor beta chains originate from one sample sequenced in a study of cytomegalovirus exposure and HLA in healthy donors. The primer mix had 60 Vbeta and 13 Jbeta primers. TCRdb's copy holds only in-frame clones and misses some; the assay was immunoSEQ multiplex PCR. Seen here are 120,000 to 150,000 clones, 70% to 80% observed once, and the top ten hold around 1.5%. Input material: PBMCs. The receptors derive from a female donor in good health and CMV-seronegative.

The V and J genes are TRBV28 and TRBJ2-5; a weak D match, TRBD1 (5 bases). The CDR3 runs to 17 residues. Germline V gives CDR1 MDHEN, CDR2 SYDVKM. The V end lost 3 bases, the J end lost 2 bases, and 19 bases lay between the germline ends. CDR3 bases: TGTGCCAGCAGTTTGGGTAATAGGGGCGTATATCAAGAGACCCAGTACTTC. This translates into CASSLGNRGVYQETQYF.

The rearrangement joins TRBV6-5 to TRBJ1-1, with D unclear. With 6 bases removed from V and 4 bases from J, the gap between germline ends came to 9 bases. Germline CDR1 reads MNHEY; CDR2 reads SVGAGI. The length of the CDR3 is 12 residues. The CDR3 DNA is TGTGCCAGCAGACGACTGGGCACTGAAGCTTTCTTT. It encodes CASRRLGTEAFF.

The J gene is TRBJ1-4, the V gene TRBV15, with D perhaps TRBD1 (6 bases). Germline assignment: CDR1 LNHNV and CDR2 YYDKDF (reference sequence). CDR3 length: 17 residues. The V and J ends lost 0 bases and 4 bases respectively, with 15 bases between them. The CDR3: CATSRERADSRNEKLFF. In DNA, the CDR3 is TGTGCCACCAGCAGAGAAAGGGCGGACAGTCGTAATGAAAAACTGTTTTTT.

This chain uses TRBV19 with TRBJ1-5; D unresolved. The germline V gene has CDR1 LNHDA and CDR2 SQIVND (reference sequence). This CDR3 contains 14 residues. The V gene lost 3 bases and the J gene lost 5 bases, with 11 bases spanning the gap. CDR3 DNA sequence: TGTGCCAGTAGTATTCTCTCGGCGGATCAGCCCCAGCATTTT. This translates into CASSILSADQPQHF.

This clone was counted between two and nine times. This chain links TRBV5-4 with TRBJ1-1; TRBD1 aligns across 7 bases. The V segment lost 3 bases and the J segment 6 bases; nucleotides outside the gene matches: 5. The CDR3 is made up of 13 amino acids. Looked up from germline, CDR1 is SGHNT and CDR2 is YYREEE (reference sequence). CDR3 region: CASSSGQIPEAFF. The CDR3 DNA follows: TGTGCCAGCAGCTCGGGACAGATACCTGAAGCTTTCTTT. Based on the CDR3 plus reference TRBV5-4 and TRBJ1-1, the full variable domain is ETGVTQSPTHLIKTRGQQVTLRCSSQSGHNTVSWYQQALGQGPQFIFQYYREEENGRGNFPPRFSGLQFPNYSSELNVNALELDDSALYLCASSSGQIPEAFFGQGTRLTVV.

The V and J genes are TRBV6-1 and TRBJ2-7, with TRBD1 matching 8 bases. V was pared by 2 bases and J by 3 bases, with 3 bases of the junction left unmatched. Germline CDR1 is MNHNS and CDR2 is SASEGT. There are 14 residues in the CDR3. The CDR3 DNA reads TGTGCCAGCAGTGAAAGCAGGGGGCTCTACGAGCAGTACTTC. As protein: CASSESRGLYEQYF.

The chain employs TRBV10-3 and TRBJ2-7, with TRBD1 as a possible D gene (5 bases). Germline V CDR1 and CDR2: ENHRY, SYGVKD. V lost 6 bases and J 2 bases, leaving 20 bases between the germline ends. The CDR3 spans 16 residues. CDR3 nucleotides: TGTGCCATCAGCCCATTACAGGCTCCAGGCGCCTACGAGCAGTACTTC. Its protein product is CAISPLQAPGAYEQYF.

This chain connects TRBV12-5 to TRBJ1-4; D gene ambiguous. With 3 bases removed from V and 7 bases from J, the gap between germline ends came to 18 bases. CDR1 LGHNT and CDR2 FRNRAP come from the germline V gene. This CDR3 comprises 16 residues. The CDR3 here is CASGFEPQVDTEKLFF. CDR3 DNA: TGTGCTAGTGGTTTCGAGCCCCAGGTGGATACTGAAAAACTGTTTTTT.

This clone was counted once. Other DNA sequences from this sample encode an identical CDR3 as well. This chain connects TRBV6-5 to TRBJ2-7, with 7 bases identical to TRBD1. Germline V lookup: CDR1 MNHEY, CDR2 SVGAGI. V lost 6 bases and J lost 7; bases outside the gene matches: 9. There are 13 residues in the CDR3. This chain's CDR3 is CASRQTGVGEQYF. In DNA form, the CDR3 reads TGTGCCAGCAGGCAAACAGGGGTTGGAGAGCAGTACTTC.

The rearrangement uses TRBV5-1 and TRBJ1-1; 7 bases match TRBD1. Germline CDR1 and CDR2: SGHRS and YFSETQ. This CDR3 has 19 residues. The trim removed 1 base at V and 0 bases at J, leaving 15 bases unmatched. The CDR3 reads CASSLFRGGGDGMNTEAFF. CDR3 sequence (DNA): TGCGCCAGCAGCTTGTTTCGTGGAGGGGGCGATGGGATGAACACTGAAGCTTTCTTT.

The V and J genes are TRBV7-6 and TRBJ1-2; tentatively, D is TRBD1 (5 bases). V gave up 4 bases and J gave up 4 bases, with 16 bases separating them. The CDR3 extends over 15 amino acids. Germline V gene data show CDR1 as SGHVS and CDR2 as FNYEAQ. The CDR3 is CASSSAGGGTYGYTF. CDR3 nucleotides: TGTGCCAGCAGCTCCGCCGGGGGGGGAACCTATGGCTACACCTTC.

The rearrangement links TRBV4-1 to TRBJ2-5, with D maybe TRBD2 (5 bases). V shed 1 base and J shed 4 bases, with 13 bases lying between them. This CDR3 is 15 amino acids long. Germline CDR1 is MGHRA and CDR2 is YSYEKL. CDR3 coding DNA: TGCGCCAGCAGCCAAGGGGCGGGTTTAGTAGAGACCCAGTACTTC. It codes for CASSQGAGLVETQYF.

The chain is built from TRBV12-5 and TRBJ1-3; 8 positions agree with TRBD1. This CDR3 region has 19 residues. The V gene's germline CDR1 is LGHNT and CDR2 FRNRAP. Trimming removed 5 bases from V and 0 bases from J; junction bases left unmatched: 15. The CDR3: CASGLAGQGAIDSGNTIYF. The CDR3 DNA follows: TGTGCTAGTGGTCTAGCAGGTCAGGGGGCGATCGACTCTGGAAACACCATATATTTT.

The chain recombines TRBV5-1 with TRBJ2-1; perhaps TRBD2 as D (7 bases). Germline values: CDR1 SGHRS, CDR2 YFSETQ. CDR3 size: 15 residues. V was trimmed by 4 bases and J by 4 bases, leaving 15 bases between them. CDR3 nucleotide sequence: TGCGCCAGCAGCCCGGCGGGGGCTTTATACAATGAGCAGTTCTTC. Translating gives CASSPAGALYNEQFF.

The chain carries TRBV18 and TRBJ1-3, with D possibly matching TRBD1 (5 bases). CDR3 size: 15 residues. V lost 5 bases, J lost 0 bases, and 11 bases lay in between. In germline, CDR1 is KGHSH, CDR2 LQKENI. The CDR3 region is CASSKMTVSGNTIYF. The CDR3 DNA sequence: TGTGCCAGCTCAAAGATGACAGTCTCTGGAAACACCATATATTTT. The full variable domain, completed using reference TRBV18 and TRBJ1-3, is NAGVMQNPRHLVRRRGQEARLRCSPMKGHSHVYWYRQLPEEGLKFMVYLQKENIIDESGMPKERFSAEFPKEGPSILRIQQVVRGDSAAYFCASSKMTVSGNTIYFGEGSWLTVV.

The chain employs TRBV10-3 and TRBJ2-3, with D possibly being TRBD1 (5 bases). Deletions cut 4 bases from V and 5 bases from J, with 13 bases between. The CDR3 contains 14 residues. The germline V gene encodes CDR1 ENHRY and CDR2 SYGVKD. The CDR3: CAISGTTAGDTQYF. For the CDR3, the DNA is TGTGCCATCAGTGGGACAACTGCAGGAGATACGCAGTATTTT.

The rearrangement uses TRBV5-4 and TRBJ2-2, with a weak D call TRBD2 (6 bases). The CDR3 totals 14 residues. Trimming took 6 bases from V and 6 from J, leaving 15 bases between them. The germline V gene encodes CDR1 SGHNT and CDR2 YYREEE (reference sequence). The chain's CDR3 is CASTHGGLSGELFF. The CDR3 DNA sequence: TGTGCCAGCACCCACGGAGGGCTCTCCGGGGAGCTGTTTTTT.

This clone was seen a few times. The chain is built from TRBV19 and TRBJ1-5; maybe TRBD1 (6 bases). Germline loops: CDR1 LNHDA, CDR2 SQIVND (reference sequence). The CDR3 sequence is 15 residues long. Between the trimmed V and J ends, which lost 6 bases and 0 bases, there was a span of 12 bases. The CDR3 is CASRRQGPSNQPQHF. CDR3 nucleotides: TGTGCCAGTAGGAGGCAGGGGCCTAGCAATCAGCCCCAGCATTTT.